The clone carrying this TCR beta chain was detected many times. What it binds is not known. CDR3 length equals 14 residues. CDR1 and CDR2 (germline): DFQATT, SNEGSKA (reference sequence). The junction had 7 bases not matched to a gene; V was cut back by 2 bases and J by 7 bases. This specimen comes from a study of CD8 T cells in ankylosing spondylitis. Library preparation for TCR beta used quantitative 5'-RACE with molecular barcodes. TCRdb ran MiXCR on the 5' RACE reads and lists one entry per CDR3 protein. The data contain fewer than 250,000 distinct CDR3 sequences, about 26% of them singletons. Whole-study results and caveats: Several highly homologous variants made up a TCR beta motif that seemed to typify ankylosing spondylitis blood. Existing reports had already noted some motif variants in reactive arthritis synovial fluid and blood. Reportedly, matched ankylosing spondylitis synovial fluid was significantly enriched for disease-linked clones.

The receptor was isolated from a male donor with ankylosing spondylitis or in good health (not recorded which). What was sequenced was blood, either unsorted or a sorted T cell fraction (not recorded which). This chain joins TRBV20-1 and TRBJ1-4; TRBD1 aligns across 7 bases. The CDR3, as DNA: TGCAGTGCTAGAAAAGACAGGGTGGGTGAAAAACTGTTTTTT. It is translated as CSARKDRVGEKLFF.